This T cell receptor beta chain stems from a study of blood T cell repertoires in COVID-19. Germline loops: CDR1 KGHDR, CDR2 SFDVKD. V gave up 0 bases and J gave up 5 bases, with 12 bases separating them. CDR3 length equals 15 residues. A Seattle source enrolled patients during active infection and followed them longitudinally. Generated by immunoSEQ multiplex PCR, the TCRdb table keeps only in-frame clones and is missing some. The repertoire includes about 270,000 clones, approximately 86% of them detected once, and around 14% sits in the top ten. This sequence was found in a woman in her 70s with COVID-19, enrolled during active disease. The genes are TRBV24-1 and TRBJ2-5; D is possibly TRBD2 (7 bases). The sequenced sample consisted of peripheral blood. CDR3 in DNA: TGTGCCACCAGTGATTTGAGGGGGGGCGCGGAGACCCAGTACTTC. It yields the protein CATSDLRGGAETQYF.